The 20 T cell receptor beta chains presented below share a single source sample, sequenced in a study of T-cell reconstitution after alpha-beta-depleted transplantation in children. A TCRbeta library incorporating unique molecular identifiers was prepared. MiXCR was run by TCRdb on the PCR reads, yielding one entry per CDR3 protein. The sample records hundreds of thousands of distinct CDR3 sequences, roughly 10% being singletons. The starting material was PBMCs, obtained before TCRalphabeta/CD19-depleted stem cell transplant. The origin of the receptors is a child younger than two with acute myeloid leukemia, due to receive a stem cell transplant.

Many counts were recorded for this clonotype. The chain links TRBV5-1 to TRBJ2-2, with 9 bases lining up with TRBD2. Losses at the gene ends were 2 bases for V and 5 bases for J; bases not matched to a gene: 4. Looked up from germline, CDR1 is SGHRS and CDR2 is YFSETQ. This CDR3 is 15 amino acids long. The CDR3 loop is CASSFLAGETGELFF. CDR3 DNA sequence: TGCGCCAGCAGCTTTTTAGCGGGGGAAACCGGGGAGCTGTTTTTT.

At least ten counts were recorded for this clonotype. One end of the junction fails to match germline, which may point to a read error. The chain uses TRBV7-7 and TRBJ2-2; 7 bases line up with TRBD1. Germline V gene data show CDR1 as SSHAT and CDR2 as FNYEAQ (reference sequence). This CDR3 has 15 amino acids. The CDR3 DNA reads as TGTGCTAGCAGCCCCGGACAGGTTTACACCGGGGAGCTGTTTTTT. Translated: CASSPGQVYTGELFF.

This clonotype has a count of ten or more. The gene calls are TRBV29-1 and TRBJ2-5; 11 nucleotides line up with TRBD2. The CDR3 extends over 12 amino acids. Trimming cost V 7 bases and J 3 bases; bases outside gene matches: 1. Germline V gene lookup returns CDR1 SQVTM and CDR2 ANQGSEA. The CDR3 sequence is CSEGLAEETQYF. In DNA, the CDR3 is TGCAGCGAGGGACTAGCGGAAGAGACCCAGTACTTC.

This clonotype was detected ten times or more. The V gene is TRBV29-1, the J gene TRBJ2-1; TRBD2 matches 7 bases. With V trimmed by 4 bases and J by 10 bases, 4 bases remained unmatched. Germline V gene data show CDR1 as SQVTM and CDR2 as ANQGSEA. The CDR3 extends over 11 amino acids. CDR3 amino acids: CSVGRGGEQFF. The CDR3 nucleotides are TGCAGCGTTGGGCGGGGAGGGGAGCAGTTCTTC.

This clonotype was seen at least ten times. The chain uses TRBV12-3 or TRBV12-4 and TRBJ1-6, with D maybe TRBD1 (5 bases). CDR3 length: 14 amino acids. The V gene lost 7 bases and the J gene lost 10 bases, with 17 bases spanning the gap. CDR3 nucleotides: TGTGCCAGCACCTCTGCAGGGTTAGAATCACCCCTCCACTTT. Protein: CASTSAGLESPLHF.

This clonotype was seen ten or more times. V and J are TRBV28 and TRBJ1-5; TRBD1 aligns across 8 bases. This CDR3 comprises 17 residues. The junction had 16 bases not matched to a gene; V was cut back by 5 bases and J by 7 bases. Germline lookup yields CDR1 MDHEN and CDR2 SYDVKM. The CDR3 is CASSPRWGQAISQPQHF. CDR3 coding DNA: TGTGCCAGCAGTCCACGGTGGGGACAGGCAATCAGCCAGCCCCAGCATTTT.

This clonotype was counted many times. The gene calls are TRBV12-3 or TRBV12-4 and TRBJ2-6, with no clear D. This CDR3 is 12 amino acids long. Trimming took off 2 bases at V and 5 bases at J, with 1 base between the two ends. CDR3 amino acids: CASSLRANVLTF. DNA of the CDR3: TGTGCCAGCAGTTTAAGGGCCAACGTCCTGACTTTC.

This clonotype was recorded many times. This chain links TRBV5-6 with TRBJ1-1; perhaps TRBD1 as D (6 bases). V was trimmed by 0 bases and J by 5 bases, leaving 14 bases between them. The length of the CDR3 is 15 residues. Germline V gives CDR1 SGHDT, CDR2 YYEEEE. The DNA for the CDR3 is TGTGCCAGCAGCTTGGCGGGGGGGCTGAGGACTGAAGCTTTCTTT. Translating gives CASSLAGGLRTEAFF.

This clonotype appeared a few times. The genes are TRBV14 and TRBJ2-3, with D tentatively TRBD2 (6 bases). CDR3 size: 14 residues. Trimming took 5 bases from V and 0 from J, leaving 9 bases between them. From germline, CDR1 is SGHDN and CDR2 FVKESK. The CDR3 nucleotides are TGTGCCAGCAGCTGGGCGGGAAGCACAGATACGCAGTATTTT. This codes for CASSWAGSTDTQYF.

The table lists this clonotype with many counts. V gene TRBV12-3 or TRBV12-4 combines with J gene TRBJ1-2, with D possibly being TRBD1 (5 bases). Trimming took off 5 bases at V and 10 bases at J, with 14 bases between the two ends. The CDR3 is made up of 12 amino acids. The DNA for the CDR3 is TGTGCCAGCAGTAAAGTCGGGGGAGACTACACCTTC. Amino acids: CASSKVGGDYTF.

This clonotype was found many times. This chain uses TRBV5-1 with TRBJ1-4; D is unclear. The V end was cut by 5 bases, the J end by 5 bases, with 10 bases between. The CDR3 is made up of 13 amino acids. Germline V gives CDR1 SGHRS, CDR2 YFSETQ. The CDR3: CASRLGPNEKLFF. The CDR3 nucleotides read TGCGCCAGCAGACTCGGACCCAATGAAAAACTGTTTTTT. Full variable domain (outside the CDR3, taken from reference TRBV5-1 and TRBJ1-4): KAGVTQTPRYLIKTRGQQVTLSCSPISGHRSVSWYQQTPGQGLQFLFEYFSETQRNKGNFPGRFSGRQFSNSRSEMNVSTLELGDSALYLCASRLGPNEKLFFGSGTQLSVL.

This clonotype was counted between two and nine times. The J gene is TRBJ2-7, the V gene TRBV14; no clear D gene. Germline V gene sequence: CDR1 SGHDN, CDR2 FVKESK. This CDR3 has 12 residues. V lost 5 bases and J 3 bases, leaving 8 bases between the germline ends. The CDR3 here is CASSARRYEQYF. The CDR3 bases are TGTGCCAGCAGCGCTAGGCGCTACGAGCAGTACTTC.

This clonotype was seen many times. J is TRBJ2-1 and V is TRBV11-2, with D maybe TRBD2 (5 bases). Germline CDR1 is SGHAT and CDR2 is FQNNGV. V shed 5 bases and J shed 6 bases, with 14 bases lying between them. This CDR3 spans 14 amino acids. CDR3 residues: CASSLTPRGNEQFF. The CDR3 DNA reads as TGTGCCAGCAGCCTAACACCACGGGGCAATGAGCAGTTCTTC.

This clonotype was recorded a few times. V usage is TRBV10-2 and J usage is TRBJ1-5; D is unresolved. Germline CDR1 and CDR2: WSHSY and SAAADI. V was trimmed by 3 bases and J by 6 bases, leaving 15 bases between them. The CDR3 has 15 residues. CDR3: CASSESRRSGQPQHF. Written as DNA, the CDR3 is TGCGCCAGCAGTGAATCCCGCAGGTCGGGTCAGCCCCAGCATTTT.

Many counts were recorded for this clonotype. J is TRBJ2-7 and V is TRBV19; 10 nucleotides line up with TRBD2. V dropped 10 bases and J dropped 3; count of bases not matched to a gene: 0. Germline-derived CDR1 and CDR2 are LNHDA and SQIVND (reference sequence). The CDR3 covers 11 residues. The CDR3 DNA is TGTGCCACTAGCGGGAGCTACGAGCAGTACTTC. Translation gives CATSGSYEQYF. The complete variable domain, with remaining parts taken from reference TRBV19 and TRBJ2-7, reads DGGITQSPKYLFRKEGQNVTLSCEQNLNHDAMYWYRQDPGQGLRLIYYSQIVNDFQKGDIAEGYSVSREKKESFPLTVTSAQKNPTAFYLCATSGSYEQYFGPGTRLTVT.

The sample holds many counts of this clonotype. This chain joins TRBV5-4 and TRBJ2-7, with 7 bases matching TRBD2. The CDR3 has 16 residues. Germline-derived CDR1 and CDR2 are SGHNT and YYREEE (reference sequence). V dropped 0 bases and J dropped 2; count of bases not matched to a gene: 8. In DNA form, the CDR3 reads TGTGCCAGCAGCTTGGCTGGCGGGAGAAGCCCCTACGAGCAGTACTTC. Its translation: CASSLAGGRSPYEQYF.

A few counts support this clonotype. CDR3 in DNA: TGCAGTGCGCCTACCCCATCTAGCGGGAGGTCCTACGAGCAGTACTTC. It is translated as CSAPTPSSGRSYEQYF. V gene TRBV20-1 combines with J gene TRBJ2-7; 11 nucleotides align to TRBD2. Per the germline V gene, CDR1 is DFQATT and CDR2 is SNEGSKA (reference sequence). CDR3 size: 16 residues. The V and J ends lost 6 bases and 1 base, in that order; junction bases with no gene match: 11.

As for this clonotype: A read error is possible here, since a much larger clone lies one base away. The V and J genes are TRBV7-8 and TRBJ2-1; TRBD2 matches at 16 bases. Germline CDR1 is SGHVS and CDR2 is FQNEAQ. The length of the CDR3 is 16 residues. DNA of the CDR3: TGTGCCAGCGGGACTAGCGGGAGGGGGGTTAGGAATGGGCAGTTCTTC. Its translation: CASGTSGRGVRNGQFF.

This clonotype was found many times. The J gene is TRBJ1-3, the V gene TRBV7-2; 7 nucleotides agree with TRBD1. The V and J ends lost 5 bases and 2 bases, in that order; junction bases with no gene match: 3. CDR1 is SGHTA, CDR2 FQGNSA, per germline. The CDR3 length is 14 residues. The CDR3 region is CASSRGGTGNTIYF. CDR3 sequence (DNA): TGTGCCAGCAGCCGAGGGGGCACTGGAAACACCATATATTTT.

There are many counts of this clonotype. The V call is TRBV20-1, the J call TRBJ1-2, with 9 bases matching TRBD1. The junction had 9 bases not matched to a gene; V was cut back by 5 bases and J by 8 bases. Germline CDR1 is DFQATT and CDR2 is SNEGSKA (reference sequence). The CDR3 has 13 amino acids. This CDR3 is CSALTGGSRGYTF. The CDR3 nucleotides read TGCAGTGCTTTGACAGGGGGTAGTAGAGGCTACACCTTC.